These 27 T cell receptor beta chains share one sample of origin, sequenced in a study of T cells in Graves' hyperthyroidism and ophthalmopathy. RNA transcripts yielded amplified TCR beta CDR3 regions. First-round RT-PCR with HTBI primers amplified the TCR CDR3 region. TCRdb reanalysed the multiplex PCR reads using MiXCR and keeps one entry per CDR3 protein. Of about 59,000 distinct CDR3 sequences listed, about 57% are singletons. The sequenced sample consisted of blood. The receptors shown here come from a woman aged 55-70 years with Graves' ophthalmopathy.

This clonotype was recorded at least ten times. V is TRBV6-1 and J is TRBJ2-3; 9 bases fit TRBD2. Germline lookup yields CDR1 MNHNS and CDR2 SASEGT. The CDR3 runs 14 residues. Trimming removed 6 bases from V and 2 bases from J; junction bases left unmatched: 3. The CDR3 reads CASRLAGATDTQYF. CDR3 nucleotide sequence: TGTGCCAGCAGATTAGCGGGAGCCACAGATACGCAGTATTTT.

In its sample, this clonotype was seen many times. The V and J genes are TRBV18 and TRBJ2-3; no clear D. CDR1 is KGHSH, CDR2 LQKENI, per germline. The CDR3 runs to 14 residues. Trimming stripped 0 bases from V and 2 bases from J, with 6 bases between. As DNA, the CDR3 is TGTGCCAGCTCACCACCGGGGATCACAGATACGCAGTATTTT. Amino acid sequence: CASSPPGITDTQYF.

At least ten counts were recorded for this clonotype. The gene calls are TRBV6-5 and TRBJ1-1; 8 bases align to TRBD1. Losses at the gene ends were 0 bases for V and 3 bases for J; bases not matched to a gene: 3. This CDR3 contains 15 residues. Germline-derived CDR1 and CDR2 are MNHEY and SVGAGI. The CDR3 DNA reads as TGTGCCAGCAGTTACTCCGGACAGGGCCACACTGAAGCTTTCTTT. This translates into CASSYSGQGHTEAFF.

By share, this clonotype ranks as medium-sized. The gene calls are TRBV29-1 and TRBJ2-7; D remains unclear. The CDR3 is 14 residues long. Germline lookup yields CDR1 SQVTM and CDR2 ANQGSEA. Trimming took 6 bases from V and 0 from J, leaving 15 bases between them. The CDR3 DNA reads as TGCAGCGTAGCGCCTCAGGCCAGCTCCTACGAGCAGTACTTC. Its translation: CSVAPQASSYEQYF.

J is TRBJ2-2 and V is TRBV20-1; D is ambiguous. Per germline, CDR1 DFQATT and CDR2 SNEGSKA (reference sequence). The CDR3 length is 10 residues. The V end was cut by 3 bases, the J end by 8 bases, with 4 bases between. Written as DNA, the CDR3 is TGCAGTGCTAGGTCAGGGGAGCTGTTTTTT. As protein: CSARSGELFF.

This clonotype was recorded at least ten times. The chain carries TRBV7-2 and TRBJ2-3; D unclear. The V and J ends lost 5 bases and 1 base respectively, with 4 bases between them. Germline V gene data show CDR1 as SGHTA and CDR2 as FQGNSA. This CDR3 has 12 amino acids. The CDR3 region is CASSLGTDTQYF. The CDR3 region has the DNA TGTGCCAGCAGCCTCGGCACAGATACGCAGTATTTT.

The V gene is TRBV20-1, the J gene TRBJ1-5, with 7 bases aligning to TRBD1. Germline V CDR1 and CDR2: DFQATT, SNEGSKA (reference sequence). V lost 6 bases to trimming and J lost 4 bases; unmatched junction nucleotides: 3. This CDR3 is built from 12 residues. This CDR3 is CSATQGNQPQHF. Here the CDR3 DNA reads TGCAGTGCCACACAGGGGAATCAGCCCCAGCATTTT.

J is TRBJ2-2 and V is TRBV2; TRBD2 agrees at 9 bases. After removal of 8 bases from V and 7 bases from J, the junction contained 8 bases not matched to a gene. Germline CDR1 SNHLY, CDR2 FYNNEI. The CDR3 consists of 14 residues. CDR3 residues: CASGAGGPNGELFF. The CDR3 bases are TGTGCCAGCGGCGCGGGGGGGCCTAACGGGGAGCTGTTTTTT.

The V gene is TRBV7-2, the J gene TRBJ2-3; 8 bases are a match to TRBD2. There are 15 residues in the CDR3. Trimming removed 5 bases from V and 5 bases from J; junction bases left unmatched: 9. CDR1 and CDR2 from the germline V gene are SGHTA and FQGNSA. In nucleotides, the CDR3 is TGTGCCAGCAGCGTATCGGGGGGGGCCCAAGATACGCAGTATTTT. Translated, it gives CASSVSGGAQDTQYF.

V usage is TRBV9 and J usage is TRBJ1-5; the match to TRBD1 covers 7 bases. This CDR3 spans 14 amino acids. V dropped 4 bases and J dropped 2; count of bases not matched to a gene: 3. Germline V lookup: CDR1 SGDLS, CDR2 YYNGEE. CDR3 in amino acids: CASSRGQGNQPQHF. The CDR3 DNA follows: TGTGCCAGCAGCCGTGGACAGGGCAATCAGCCCCAGCATTTT. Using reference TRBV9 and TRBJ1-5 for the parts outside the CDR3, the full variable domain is DSGVTQTPKHLITATGQRVTLRCSPRSGDLSVYWYQQSLDQGLQFLIQYYNGEERAKGNILERFSAQQFPDLHSELNLSSLELGDSALYFCASSRGQGNQPQHFGDGTRLSIL.

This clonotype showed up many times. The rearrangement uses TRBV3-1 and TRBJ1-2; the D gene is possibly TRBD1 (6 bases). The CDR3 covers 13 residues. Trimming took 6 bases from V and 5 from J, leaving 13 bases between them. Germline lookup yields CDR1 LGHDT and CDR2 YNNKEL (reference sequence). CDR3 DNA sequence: TGTGCCAGCAGAACAGCCCAGGGGTATGGCTACACCTTC. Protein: CASRTAQGYGYTF.

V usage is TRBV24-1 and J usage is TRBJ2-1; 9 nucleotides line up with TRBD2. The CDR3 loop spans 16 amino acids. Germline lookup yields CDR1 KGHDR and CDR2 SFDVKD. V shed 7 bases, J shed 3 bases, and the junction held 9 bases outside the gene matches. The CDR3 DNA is TGTGCCACCAGCGCTCGGGCTAGCGGGAACTACAATGAGCAGTTCTTC. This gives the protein CATSARASGNYNEQFF.

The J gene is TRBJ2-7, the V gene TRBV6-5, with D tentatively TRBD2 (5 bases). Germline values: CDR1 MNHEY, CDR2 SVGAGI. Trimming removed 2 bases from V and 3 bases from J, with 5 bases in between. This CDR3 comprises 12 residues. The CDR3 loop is CASSYEGYEQYF. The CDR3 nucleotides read TGTGCCAGCAGTTACGAGGGCTACGAGCAGTACTTC.

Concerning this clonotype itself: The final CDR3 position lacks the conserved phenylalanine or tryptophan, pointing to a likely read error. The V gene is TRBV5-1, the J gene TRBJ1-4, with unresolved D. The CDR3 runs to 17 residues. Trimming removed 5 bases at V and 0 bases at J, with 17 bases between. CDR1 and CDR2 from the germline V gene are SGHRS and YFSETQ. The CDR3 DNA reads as TGCGCCAGCAGTTCCGAGCCCCTCGCGGCAACTAATGAAAAACTGTTTCTT. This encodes CASSSEPLAATNEKLFL.

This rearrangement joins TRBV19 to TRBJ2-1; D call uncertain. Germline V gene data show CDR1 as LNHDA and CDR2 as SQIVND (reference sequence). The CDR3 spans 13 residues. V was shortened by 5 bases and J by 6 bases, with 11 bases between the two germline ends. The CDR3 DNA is TGTGCCAGTAGTGTTATGAGTTCCAATGAGCAGTTCTTC. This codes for CASSVMSSNEQFF. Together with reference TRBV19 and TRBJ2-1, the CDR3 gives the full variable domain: DGGITQSPKYLFRKEGQNVTLSCEQNLNHDAMYWYRQDPGQGLRLIYYSQIVNDFQKGDIAEGYSVSREKKESFPLTVTSAQKNPTAFYLCASSVMSSNEQFFGPGTRLTVL.

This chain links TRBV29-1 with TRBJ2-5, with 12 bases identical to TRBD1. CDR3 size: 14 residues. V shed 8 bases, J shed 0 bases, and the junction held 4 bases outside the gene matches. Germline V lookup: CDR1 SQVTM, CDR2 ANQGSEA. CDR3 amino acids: CSPGTGGYQETQYF. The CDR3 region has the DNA TGCAGCCCCGGGACAGGGGGCTACCAAGAGACCCAGTACTTC.

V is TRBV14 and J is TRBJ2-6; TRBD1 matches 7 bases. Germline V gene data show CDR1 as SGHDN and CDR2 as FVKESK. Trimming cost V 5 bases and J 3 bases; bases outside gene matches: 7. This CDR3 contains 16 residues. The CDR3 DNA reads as TGTGCCAGCAGCTCGACAGGGATGAGTGGGGCCAACGTCCTGACTTTC. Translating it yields CASSSTGMSGANVLTF. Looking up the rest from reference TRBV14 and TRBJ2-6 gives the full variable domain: EAGVTQFPSHSVIEKGQTVTLRCDPISGHDNLYWYRRVMGKEIKFLLHFVKESKQDESGMPNNRFLAERTGGTYSTLKVQPAELEDSGVYFCASSSTGMSGANVLTFGAGSRLTVL.

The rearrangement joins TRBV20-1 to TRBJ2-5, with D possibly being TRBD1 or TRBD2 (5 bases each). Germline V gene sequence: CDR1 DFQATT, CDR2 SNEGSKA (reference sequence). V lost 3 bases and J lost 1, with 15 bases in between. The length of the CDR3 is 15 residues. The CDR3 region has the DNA TGCAGTGCTAGTAAGGGGTCGGCGGGCCAAGAGACCCAGTACTTC. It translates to CSASKGSAGQETQYF.

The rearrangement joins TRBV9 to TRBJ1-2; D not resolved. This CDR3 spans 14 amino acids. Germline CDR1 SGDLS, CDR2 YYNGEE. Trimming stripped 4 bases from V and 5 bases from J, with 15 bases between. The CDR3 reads CASSPTRMEYGYTF. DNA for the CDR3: TGTGCCAGCAGCCCTACCCGGATGGAGTATGGCTACACCTTC.

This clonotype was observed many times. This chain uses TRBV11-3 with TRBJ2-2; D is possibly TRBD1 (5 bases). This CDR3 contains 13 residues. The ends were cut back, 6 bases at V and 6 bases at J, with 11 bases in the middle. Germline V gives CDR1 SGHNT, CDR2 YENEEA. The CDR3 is CASSYQGSGELFF. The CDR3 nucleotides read TGTGCCAGCAGTTACCAGGGATCCGGGGAGCTGTTTTTT.

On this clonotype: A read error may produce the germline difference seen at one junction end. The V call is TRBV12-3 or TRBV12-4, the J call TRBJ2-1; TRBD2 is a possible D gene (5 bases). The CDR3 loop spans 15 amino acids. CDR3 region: CARSPSGGSYNEQFF. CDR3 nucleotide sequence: TGTGCCCGCAGCCCCAGCGGAGGTTCCTACAATGAGCAGTTCTTC.

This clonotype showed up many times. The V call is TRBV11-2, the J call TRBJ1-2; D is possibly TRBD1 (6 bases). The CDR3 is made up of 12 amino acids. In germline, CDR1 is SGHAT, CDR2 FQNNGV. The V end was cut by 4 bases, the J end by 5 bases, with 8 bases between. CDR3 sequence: CASSSRGYGYTF. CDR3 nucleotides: TGTGCCAGCAGCTCAAGGGGGTATGGCTACACCTTC.

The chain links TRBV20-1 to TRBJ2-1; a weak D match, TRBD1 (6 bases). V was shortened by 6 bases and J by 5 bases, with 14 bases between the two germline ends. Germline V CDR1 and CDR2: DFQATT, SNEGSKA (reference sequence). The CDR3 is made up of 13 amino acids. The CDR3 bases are TGCAGTGCCTTTGTGGGGGCCCACAATGAGCAGTTCTTC. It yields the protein CSAFVGAHNEQFF.

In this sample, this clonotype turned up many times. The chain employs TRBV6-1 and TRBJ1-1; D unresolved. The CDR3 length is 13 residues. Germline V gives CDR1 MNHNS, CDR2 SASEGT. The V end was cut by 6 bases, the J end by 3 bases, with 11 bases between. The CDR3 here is CASRAWEDTEAFF. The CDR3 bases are TGTGCCAGCAGGGCCTGGGAGGACACTGAAGCTTTCTTT.

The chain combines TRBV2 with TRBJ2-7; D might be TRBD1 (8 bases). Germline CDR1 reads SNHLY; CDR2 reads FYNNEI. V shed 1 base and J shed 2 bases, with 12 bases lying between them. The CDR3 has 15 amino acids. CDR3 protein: CASSEGGGQAYEQYF. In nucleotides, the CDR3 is TGTGCCAGCAGTGAAGGGGGGGGACAGGCCTACGAGCAGTACTTC.

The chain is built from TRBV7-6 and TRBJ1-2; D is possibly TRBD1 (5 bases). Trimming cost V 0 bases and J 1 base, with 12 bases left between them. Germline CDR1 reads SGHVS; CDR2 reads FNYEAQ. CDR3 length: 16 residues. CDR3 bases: TGTGCCAGCAGCTTAGCGCCGGGGGGATATAACTATGGCTACACCTTC. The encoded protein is CASSLAPGGYNYGYTF.

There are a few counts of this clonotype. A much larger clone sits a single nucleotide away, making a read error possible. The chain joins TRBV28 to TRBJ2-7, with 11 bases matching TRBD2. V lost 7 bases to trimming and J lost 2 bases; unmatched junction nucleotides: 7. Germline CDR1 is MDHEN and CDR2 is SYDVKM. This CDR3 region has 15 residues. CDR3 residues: CASKGTSGSTYEQYF. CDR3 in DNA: TGTGCCAGCAAAGGGACTAGCGGCAGTACCTACGAGCAGTACTTC.